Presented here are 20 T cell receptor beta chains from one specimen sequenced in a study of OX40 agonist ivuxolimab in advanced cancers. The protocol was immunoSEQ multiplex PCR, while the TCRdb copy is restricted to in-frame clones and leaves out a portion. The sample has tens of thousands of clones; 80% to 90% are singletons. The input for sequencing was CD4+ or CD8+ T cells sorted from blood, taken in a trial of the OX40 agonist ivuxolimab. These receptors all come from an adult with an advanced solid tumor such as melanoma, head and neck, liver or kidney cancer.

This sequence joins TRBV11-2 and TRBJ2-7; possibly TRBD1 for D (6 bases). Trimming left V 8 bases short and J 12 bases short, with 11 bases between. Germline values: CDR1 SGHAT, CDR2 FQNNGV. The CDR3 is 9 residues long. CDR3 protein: CASGQQRYF. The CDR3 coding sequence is TGTGCCAGCGGACAGCAACGGTACTTC.

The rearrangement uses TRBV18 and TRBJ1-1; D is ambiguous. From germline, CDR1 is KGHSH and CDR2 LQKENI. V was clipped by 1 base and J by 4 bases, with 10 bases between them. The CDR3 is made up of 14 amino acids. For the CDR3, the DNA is TGTGCCAGCTCACCACTTCCAGGAGGCACTGAAGCTTTCTTT. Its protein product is CASSPLPGGTEAFF.

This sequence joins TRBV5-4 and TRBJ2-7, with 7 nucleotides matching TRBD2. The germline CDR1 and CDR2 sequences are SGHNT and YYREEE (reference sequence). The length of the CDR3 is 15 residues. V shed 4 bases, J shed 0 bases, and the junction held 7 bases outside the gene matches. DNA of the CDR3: TGTGCCAGCAGCCCCCCGGCTAGCGGCTCCTACGAGCAGTACTTC. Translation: CASSPPASGSYEQYF.

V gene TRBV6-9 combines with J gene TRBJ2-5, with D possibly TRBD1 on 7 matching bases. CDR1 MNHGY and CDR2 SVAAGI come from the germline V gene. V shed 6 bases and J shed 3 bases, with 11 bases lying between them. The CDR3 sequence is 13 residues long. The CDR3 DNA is TGTGCCAGCAGGGGCAGGGGGGAAGAGACCCAGTACTTC. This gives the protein CASRGRGEETQYF.

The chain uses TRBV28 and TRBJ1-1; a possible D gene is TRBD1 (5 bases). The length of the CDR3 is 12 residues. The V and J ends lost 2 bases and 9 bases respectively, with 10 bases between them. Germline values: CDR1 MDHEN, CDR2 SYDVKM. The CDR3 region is CASSLADRKAFF. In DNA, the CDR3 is TGTGCCAGCAGTTTAGCTGACAGAAAAGCTTTCTTT.

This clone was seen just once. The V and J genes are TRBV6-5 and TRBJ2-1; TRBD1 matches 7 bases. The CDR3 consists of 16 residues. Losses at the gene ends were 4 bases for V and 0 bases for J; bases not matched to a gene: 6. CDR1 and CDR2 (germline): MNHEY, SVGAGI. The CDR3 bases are TGTGCCAGCAGTTTCCTGACAGGGCGCTCCTACAATGAGCAGTTCTTC. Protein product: CASSFLTGRSYNEQFF.

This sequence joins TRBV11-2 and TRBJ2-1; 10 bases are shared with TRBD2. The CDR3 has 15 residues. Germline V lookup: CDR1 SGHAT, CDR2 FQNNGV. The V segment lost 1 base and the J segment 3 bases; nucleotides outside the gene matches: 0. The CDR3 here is CASSLGTSGYNEQFF. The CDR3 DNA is TGTGCCAGCAGCTTAGGGACTAGCGGCTACAATGAGCAGTTCTTC.

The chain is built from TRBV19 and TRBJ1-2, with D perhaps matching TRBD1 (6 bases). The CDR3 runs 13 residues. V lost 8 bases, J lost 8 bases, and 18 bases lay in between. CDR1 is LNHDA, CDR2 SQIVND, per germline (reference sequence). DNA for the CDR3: TGTGCCAGTCACCCCCGGGGGCAAGGCGGCTACACCTTC. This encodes CASHPRGQGGYTF.

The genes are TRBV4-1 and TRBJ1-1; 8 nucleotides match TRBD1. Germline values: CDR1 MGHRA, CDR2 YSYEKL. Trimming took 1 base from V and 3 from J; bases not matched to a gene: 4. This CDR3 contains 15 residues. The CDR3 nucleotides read TGCGCCAGCAGCCAAGGACAGGGGCAGTACACTGAAGCTTTCTTT. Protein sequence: CASSQGQGQYTEAFF.

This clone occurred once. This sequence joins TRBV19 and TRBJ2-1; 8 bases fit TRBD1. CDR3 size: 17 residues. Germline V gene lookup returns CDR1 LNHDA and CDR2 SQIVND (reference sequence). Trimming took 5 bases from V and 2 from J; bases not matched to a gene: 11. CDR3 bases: TGTGCCAGTAGTCTTTATGGACAGGGTGGAACCTACAATGAGCAGTTCTTC. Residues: CASSLYGQGGTYNEQFF.

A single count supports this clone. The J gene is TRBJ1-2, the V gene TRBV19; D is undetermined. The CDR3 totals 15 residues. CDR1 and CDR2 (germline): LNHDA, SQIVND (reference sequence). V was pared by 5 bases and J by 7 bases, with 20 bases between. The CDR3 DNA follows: TGTGCCAGTAGTGAGGTAATGGCTAATTCGTTTGGCTACACCTTC. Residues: CASSEVMANSFGYTF.

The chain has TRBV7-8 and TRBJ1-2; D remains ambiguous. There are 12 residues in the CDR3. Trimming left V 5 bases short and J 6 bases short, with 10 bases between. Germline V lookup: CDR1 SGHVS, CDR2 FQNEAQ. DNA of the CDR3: TGTGCCAGCAGCCCAAGGACCGATGGCTACACCTTC. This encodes CASSPRTDGYTF.

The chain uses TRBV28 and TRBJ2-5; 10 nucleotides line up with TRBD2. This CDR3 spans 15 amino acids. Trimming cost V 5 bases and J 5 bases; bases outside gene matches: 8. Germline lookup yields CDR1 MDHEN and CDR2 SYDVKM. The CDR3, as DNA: TGTGCCAGCAGTCCCCAACTAGCGGGGAGGGAGACCCAGTACTTC. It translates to CASSPQLAGRETQYF.

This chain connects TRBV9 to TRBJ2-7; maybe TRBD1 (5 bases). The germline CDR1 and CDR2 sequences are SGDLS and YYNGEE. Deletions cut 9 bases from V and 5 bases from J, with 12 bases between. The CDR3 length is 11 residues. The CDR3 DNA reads TGTGCCACTCCAGGGATCCACGAGCAGTACTTC. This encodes CATPGIHEQYF.

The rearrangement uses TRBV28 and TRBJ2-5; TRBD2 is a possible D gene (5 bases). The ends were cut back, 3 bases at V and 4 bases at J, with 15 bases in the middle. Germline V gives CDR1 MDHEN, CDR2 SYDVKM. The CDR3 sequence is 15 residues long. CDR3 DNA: TGTGCCAGCAGTTTTTCCGGCCGAGGGCCAGAGACCCAGTACTTC. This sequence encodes CASSFSGRGPETQYF.

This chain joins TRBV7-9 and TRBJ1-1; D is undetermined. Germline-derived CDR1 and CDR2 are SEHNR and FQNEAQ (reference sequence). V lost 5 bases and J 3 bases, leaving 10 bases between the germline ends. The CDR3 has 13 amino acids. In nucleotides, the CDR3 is TGTGCCAGCAGCCCTGGACGGCACACTGAAGCTTTCTTT. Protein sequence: CASSPGRHTEAFF.

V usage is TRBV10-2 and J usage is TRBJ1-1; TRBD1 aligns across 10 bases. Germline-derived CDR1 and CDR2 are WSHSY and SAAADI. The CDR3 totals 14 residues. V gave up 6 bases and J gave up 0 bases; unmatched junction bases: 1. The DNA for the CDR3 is TGCGCCAGCAGGGGGACAGGGGTGAACACTGAAGCTTTCTTT. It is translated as CASRGTGVNTEAFF.

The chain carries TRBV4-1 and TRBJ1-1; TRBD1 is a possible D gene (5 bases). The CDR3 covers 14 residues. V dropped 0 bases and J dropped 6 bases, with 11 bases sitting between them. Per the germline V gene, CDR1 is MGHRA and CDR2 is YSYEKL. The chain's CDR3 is CASSQDRGFAEAFF. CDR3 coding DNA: TGCGCCAGCAGCCAAGATCGGGGGTTCGCTGAAGCTTTCTTT.

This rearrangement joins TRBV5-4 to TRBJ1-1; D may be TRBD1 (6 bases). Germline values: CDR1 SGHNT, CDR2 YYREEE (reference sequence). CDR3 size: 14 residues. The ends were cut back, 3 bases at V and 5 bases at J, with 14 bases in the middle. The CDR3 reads CASSYRQARTEAFF. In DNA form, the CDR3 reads TGTGCCAGCAGCTACCGACAGGCAAGGACTGAAGCTTTCTTT.

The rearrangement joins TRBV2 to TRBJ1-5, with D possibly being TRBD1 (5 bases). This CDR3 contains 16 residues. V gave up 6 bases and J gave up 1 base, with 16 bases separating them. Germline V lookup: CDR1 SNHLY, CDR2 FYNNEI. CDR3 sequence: CASRLETGVSNQPQHF. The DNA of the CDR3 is TGTGCCAGCAGGCTCGAGACGGGGGTAAGCAATCAGCCCCAGCATTTT.